The next 15 T cell receptor beta chains were all read from a single sample in a study of beta chain features in type 1 diabetes. Expressed TCRB transcripts were sequenced, since all the RNA that had been isolated was reverse transcribed. Method: immunoSEQ multiplex PCR; TCRdb's copy keeps in-frame clones and lacks some. The table shows under 300,000 clones, with around 15% occurring only once. Study-wide results and limits: Significant though moderate, a shortening of TCRB CDR3s appeared in all four CD4+ subsets of Type 1 diabetes patients.

These receptors lack a known antigen. The sequenced sample was naive CD4+ T cells from blood. The receptor set was obtained from a man younger than 40 with type 1 diabetes.

This clone was counted between two and nine times. The chain links TRBV6-5 to TRBJ2-3; TRBD1 matches at 9 bases. V was clipped by 2 bases and J by 4 bases; unmatched bases: 1. Germline CDR1 and CDR2: MNHEY and SVGAGI. CDR3 size: 14 residues. For the CDR3, the DNA is TGTGCCAGCAGTTACGGGACAGGGTCAGATACGCAGTATTTT. Encoded protein: CASSYGTGSDTQYF.

This clone has only a few counts. J is TRBJ1-4 and V is TRBV9; 9 bases fit TRBD1. Germline CDR1 SGDLS, CDR2 YYNGEE. V was clipped by 3 bases and J by 8 bases; unmatched bases: 2. The CDR3 totals 13 residues. In DNA, the CDR3 is TGTGCCAGCAGCGCCGGGACAGGGGAAAAACTGTTTTTT. Residues: CASSAGTGEKLFF.

This clone was detected a few times. This chain connects TRBV25-1 to TRBJ2-7; 7 bases map to TRBD2. CDR3 length: 15 residues. CDR1 and CDR2 (germline): MGHDK, SYGVNS. V was pared by 5 bases and J by 4 bases, with 11 bases of the junction left unmatched. This CDR3 reads CASSKGGGSGYEQYF. Written as DNA, the CDR3 is TGTGCCAGCAGTAAAGGTGGCGGGAGCGGGTACGAGCAGTACTTC.

This clone was recorded once. The chain is built from TRBV4-3 and TRBJ2-7; possibly TRBD2 for D (6 bases). The V gene's germline CDR1 is LGHNA and CDR2 YSLEER. This CDR3 is built from 15 residues. V was shortened by 4 bases and J by 8 bases, with 21 bases between the two germline ends. CDR3 protein: CASSRNTGTPGKQYF. The CDR3 nucleotides are TGCGCCAGCAGCCGCAATACCGGGACTCCGGGCAAGCAGTACTTC.

The chain is built from TRBV5-1 and TRBJ1-2, with D uncertain. CDR1 and CDR2 from the germline V gene are SGHRS and YFSETQ. V shed 0 bases and J shed 6 bases, with 9 bases lying between them. The CDR3 extends over 13 amino acids. The CDR3 protein is CASSLGPRNGYTF. CDR3 bases: TGCGCCAGCAGCTTGGGCCCTAGGAATGGCTACACCTTC.

The chain employs TRBV29-1 and TRBJ2-1; D remains ambiguous. Trimming took 5 bases from V and 7 from J, leaving 9 bases between them. Per the germline V gene, CDR1 is SQVTM and CDR2 is ANQGSEA. The length of the CDR3 is 11 residues. CDR3 amino acids: CSVTDTNEQFF. The CDR3, as DNA: TGCAGCGTTACAGATACGAATGAGCAGTTCTTC.

The chain carries TRBV5-1 and TRBJ2-3; D not resolved. The germline gives CDR1 SGHRS, CDR2 YFSETQ. The CDR3 has 12 residues. V gave up 0 bases and J gave up 5 bases, with 4 bases separating them. CDR3 in amino acids: CASSLAEDTQYF. For the CDR3, the DNA is TGCGCCAGCAGCTTGGCCGAAGATACGCAGTATTTT.

Written as DNA, the CDR3 is TGCGCCAGCAGCCAGAACAGCGGGAGTGGGTTCTACGAGCAGTACTTC. Its translation: CASSQNSGSGFYEQYF. The rearrangement joins TRBV5-1 to TRBJ2-7, with 8 bases matching TRBD2. The germline V gene has CDR1 SGHRS and CDR2 YFSETQ. The CDR3 extends over 16 amino acids. V gave up 4 bases and J gave up 3 bases; unmatched junction bases: 12.

V is TRBV30 and J is TRBJ1-5; D is ambiguous. CDR3 length: 14 residues. The V end was cut by 0 bases, the J end by 3 bases, with 9 bases between. In germline, CDR1 is GTSNPN, CDR2 SVGIG (reference sequence). CDR3 loop: CAWSVQVINQPQHF. The CDR3, as DNA: TGTGCCTGGAGTGTTCAGGTCATCAATCAGCCCCAGCATTTT.

The chain employs TRBV30 and TRBJ2-5; 11 positions match TRBD2. CDR1 and CDR2 (germline): GTSNPN, SVGIG (reference sequence). CDR3 length: 16 amino acids. The V and J ends lost 0 bases and 5 bases, in that order; junction bases with no gene match: 8. CDR3 DNA: TGTGCCTGGAGTGTAGTAGCGGGAGGGCCGGTGGAGACCCAGTACTTC. Amino acid sequence: CAWSVVAGGPVETQYF.

V usage is TRBV14 and J usage is TRBJ2-1; D might be TRBD2 (6 bases). The V gene lost 4 bases and the J gene lost 0 bases, with 13 bases spanning the gap. The CDR3 has 16 amino acids. Germline CDR1 and CDR2: SGHDN and FVKESK. The CDR3 reads CASSPLGGGSYNEQFF. The CDR3 coding sequence is TGTGCCAGCAGCCCCCTCGGGGGAGGCTCCTACAATGAGCAGTTCTTC. The entire variable domain, with the rest obtained from reference TRBV14 and TRBJ2-1, is as follows: EAGVTQFPSHSVIEKGQTVTLRCDPISGHDNLYWYRRVMGKEIKFLLHFVKESKQDESGMPNNRFLAERTGGTYSTLKVQPAELEDSGVYFCASSPLGGGSYNEQFFGPGTRLTVL.

In this sample, this clone turned up a few times. The chain joins TRBV28 to TRBJ2-7; a possible D gene is TRBD2 (6 bases). V lost 6 bases, J lost 3 bases, and 12 bases lay in between. This CDR3 comprises 13 residues. Germline V gene lookup returns CDR1 MDHEN and CDR2 SYDVKM. The CDR3 reads CASSSPGGYEQYF. In nucleotides, the CDR3 is TGTGCCAGCAGCAGCCCCGGGGGCTACGAGCAGTACTTC.

This clone was counted only a few times. The chain carries TRBV6-5 and TRBJ2-5; perhaps TRBD2 as D (6 bases). This CDR3 region has 14 residues. Trimming cost V 0 bases and J 13 bases, with 18 bases left between them. CDR1 is MNHEY and CDR2 is SVGAGI in the germline V gene. In DNA form, the CDR3 reads TGTGCCAGCAGTTACTCGGGGACCGGGAGTAAGGTGTACTTC. It translates to CASSYSGTGSKVYF.

In its sample, this clone was seen a few times. This chain connects TRBV11-1 to TRBJ2-3; 11 nucleotides line up with TRBD1. CDR1 is SGHAT and CDR2 is FQDESV in the germline V gene (reference sequence). J was trimmed by 4 bases and V by 1 base; bases with no gene match: 1. The CDR3 contains 15 residues. CDR3 protein: CASSLEDRGPDTQYF. CDR3 in DNA: TGTGCCAGCAGCTTAGAGGACAGGGGGCCAGATACGCAGTATTTT.

The chain combines TRBV5-4 with TRBJ2-7; 8 bases line up with TRBD2. V shed 6 bases and J 4 bases; nucleotides not matched to a gene: 15. CDR1 and CDR2 from the germline V gene are SGHNT and YYREEE (reference sequence). There are 16 residues in the CDR3. In nucleotides, the CDR3 is TGTGCCAGCAACCGGAAGGGAGCGGGAGTTCGTTACGAGCAGTACTTC. Protein product: CASNRKGAGVRYEQYF.